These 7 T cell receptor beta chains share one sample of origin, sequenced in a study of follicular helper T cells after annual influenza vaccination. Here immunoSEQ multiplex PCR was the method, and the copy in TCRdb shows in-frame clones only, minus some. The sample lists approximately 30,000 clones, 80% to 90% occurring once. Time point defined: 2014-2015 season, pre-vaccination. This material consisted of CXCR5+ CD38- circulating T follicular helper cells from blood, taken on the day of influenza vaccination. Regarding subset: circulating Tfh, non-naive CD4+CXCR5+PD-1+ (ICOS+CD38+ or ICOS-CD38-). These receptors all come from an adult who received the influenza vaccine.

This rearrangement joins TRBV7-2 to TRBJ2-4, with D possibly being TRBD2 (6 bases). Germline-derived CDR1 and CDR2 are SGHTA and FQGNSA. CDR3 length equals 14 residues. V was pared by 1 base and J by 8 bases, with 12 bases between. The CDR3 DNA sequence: TGTGCCAGCAGCTTAGATAGCCCGGGGGACATTCAGTACTTC. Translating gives CASSLDSPGDIQYF.

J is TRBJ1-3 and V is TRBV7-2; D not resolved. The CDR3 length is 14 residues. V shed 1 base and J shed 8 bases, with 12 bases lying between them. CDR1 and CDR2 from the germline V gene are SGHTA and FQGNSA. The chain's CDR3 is CASSLDSRQDTIYF. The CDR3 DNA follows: TGTGCCAGCAGCTTAGACTCCCGGCAGGACACCATATATTTT. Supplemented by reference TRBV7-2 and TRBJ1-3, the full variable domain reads GAGVSQSPSNKVTEKGKDVELRCDPISGHTALYWYRQSLGQGLEFLIYFQGNSAPDKSGLPSDRFSAERTGGSVSTLTIQRTQQEDSAVYLCASSLDSRQDTIYFGEGSWLTVV.

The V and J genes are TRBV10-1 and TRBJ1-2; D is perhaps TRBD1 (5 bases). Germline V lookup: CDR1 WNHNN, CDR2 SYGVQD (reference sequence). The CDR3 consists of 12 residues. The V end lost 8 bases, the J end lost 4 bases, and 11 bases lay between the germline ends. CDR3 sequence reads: CASSDSGYGYTF. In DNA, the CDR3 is TGCGCCAGCTCCGACAGTGGCTATGGCTACACCTTC.

CDR3 sequence reads: CASSSTGTSTGELFF. The CDR3 DNA follows: TGCGCCAGCAGCTCGACCGGGACTTCCACCGGGGAGCTGTTTTTT. The rearrangement links TRBV5-1 to TRBJ2-2; TRBD2 is a possible D gene (6 bases). Germline CDR1 and CDR2: SGHRS and YFSETQ. V was clipped by 3 bases and J by 4 bases, with 13 bases between them. This CDR3 region has 15 residues.

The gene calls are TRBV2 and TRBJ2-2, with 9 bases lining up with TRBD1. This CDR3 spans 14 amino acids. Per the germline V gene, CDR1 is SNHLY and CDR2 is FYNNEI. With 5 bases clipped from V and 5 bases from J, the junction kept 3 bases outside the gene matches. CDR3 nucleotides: TGTGCCAGCAGTCGGACAGGGGCAACCGGGGAGCTGTTTTTT. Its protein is CASSRTGATGELFF. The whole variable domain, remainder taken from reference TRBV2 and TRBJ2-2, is EPEVTQTPSHQVTQMGQEVILRCVPISNHLYFYWYRQILGQKVEFLVSFYNNEISEKSEIFDDQFSVERPDGSNFTLKIRSTKLEDSAMYFCASSRTGATGELFFGEGSRLTVL.

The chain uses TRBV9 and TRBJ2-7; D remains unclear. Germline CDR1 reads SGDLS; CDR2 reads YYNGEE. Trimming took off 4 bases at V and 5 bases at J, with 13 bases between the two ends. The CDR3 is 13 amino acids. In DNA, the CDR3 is TGTGCCAGCAGCCCGAGCCCCCGGGACGAGCAGTACTTC. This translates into CASSPSPRDEQYF.

The CDR3 bases are TGTGCCATCAGTGAGAACAGGGCTGGCAATGAGCAGTTCTTC. This sequence encodes CAISENRAGNEQFF. V gene TRBV10-3 combines with J gene TRBJ2-1; D may be TRBD1 (6 bases). Trimming cost V 2 bases and J 6 bases, with 11 bases left between them. CDR3 size: 14 residues. Germline V gene lookup returns CDR1 ENHRY and CDR2 SYGVKD.